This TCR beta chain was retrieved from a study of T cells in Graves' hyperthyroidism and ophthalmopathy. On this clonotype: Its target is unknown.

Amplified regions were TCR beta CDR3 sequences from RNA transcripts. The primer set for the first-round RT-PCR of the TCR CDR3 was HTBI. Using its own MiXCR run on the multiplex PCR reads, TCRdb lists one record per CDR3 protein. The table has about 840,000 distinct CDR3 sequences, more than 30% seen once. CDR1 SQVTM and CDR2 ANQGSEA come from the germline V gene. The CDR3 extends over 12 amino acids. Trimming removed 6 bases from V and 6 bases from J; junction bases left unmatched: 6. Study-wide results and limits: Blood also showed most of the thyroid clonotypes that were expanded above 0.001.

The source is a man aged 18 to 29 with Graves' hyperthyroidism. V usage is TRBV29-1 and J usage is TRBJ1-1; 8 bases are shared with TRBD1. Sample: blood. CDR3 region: CSVEQGVAEAFF. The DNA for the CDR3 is TGCAGCGTGGAACAGGGGGTCGCTGAAGCTTTCTTT.